These 15 T cell receptor beta chains came from one sample sequenced in a study of control samples from healthy donors and cancer patients. Measured with immunoSEQ multiplex PCR; TCRdb has only the in-frame clones, and not every one. The sample yields about 48,000 clones, more than 85% seen once. Sequencing input: PBMCs. The receptor set was obtained from a woman aged 45-60 years with head and neck cancer.

The V gene is TRBV3-1 (or the pseudogene TRBV3-2), the J gene TRBJ1-2, with unresolved D. Germline V CDR1 and CDR2: LGHDT, YNNKEL (reference sequence). The ends were cut back, 0 bases at V and 8 bases at J, with 19 bases in the middle. CDR3 length equals 16 residues. The CDR3 DNA reads as TGTGCCAGCAGCCAAGATGTGCGGGTATCCTTGTGGGGCTACACCTTC. It codes for CASSQDVRVSLWGYTF.

This sequence joins TRBV6-2 or TRBV6-3 and TRBJ1-1; D not resolved. The CDR3 sequence is 13 residues long. Trimming pared 1 base from V and 0 bases from J, leaving 3 bases between. The germline CDR1 and CDR2 sequences are MNHEY and SVGEGT. CDR3 DNA: TGTGCCAGCAGTTACTGGGTGAACACTGAAGCTTTCTTT. This codes for CASSYWVNTEAFF.

The V call is TRBV29-1, the J call TRBJ1-5; D not resolved. V lost 4 bases and J lost 1, with 8 bases in between. Per the germline V gene, CDR1 is SQVTM and CDR2 is ANQGSEA. CDR3 length: 13 residues. The CDR3 coding sequence is TGCAGCGTTGCAGTTGGCAGCAATCAGCCCCAGCATTTT. This gives the protein CSVAVGSNQPQHF.

The chain couples TRBV19 to TRBJ2-3, with D uncertain. CDR1 and CDR2 from the germline V gene are LNHDA and SQIVND (reference sequence). V lost 2 bases to trimming and J lost 0 bases, with 6 bases between them. The CDR3 is 14 amino acids. CDR3 in DNA: TGTGCCAGTAGTATACAGCTAAGCACAGATACGCAGTATTTT. This gives the protein CASSIQLSTDTQYF.

The chain links TRBV12-5 to TRBJ2-1; D perhaps matches TRBD1 (6 bases). Germline CDR1 LGHNT, CDR2 FRNRAP. This CDR3 region has 13 residues. Here the CDR3 reads CAGVQGVNNEQFF. CDR3 DNA sequence: TGTGCGGGGGTACAGGGTGTCAACAATGAGCAGTTCTTC.

The J gene is TRBJ1-1, the V gene TRBV5-1; TRBD1 might be the D (6 bases). CDR1 is SGHRS, CDR2 YFSETQ, per germline. The CDR3 loop spans 14 amino acids. Trimming shortened V by 4 bases and J by 1 base, and 11 bases separated the two germline ends. The CDR3 nucleotides are TGCGCCAGCAGCCCGGGGGCCTGGAACACTGAAGCTTTCTTT. Translated, it gives CASSPGAWNTEAFF.

This chain links TRBV4-1 with TRBJ2-5; TRBD2 matches 7 bases. The CDR3 contains 15 residues. Losses at the gene ends were 4 bases for V and 5 bases for J; bases not matched to a gene: 10. CDR1 MGHRA and CDR2 YSYEKL come from the germline V gene. CDR3 sequence (DNA): TGCGCCAGCAGCCGAACGGGCGCGGGGGAGGAGACCCAGTACTTC. As protein: CASSRTGAGEETQYF.

The chain employs TRBV19 and TRBJ2-3; 14 positions agree with TRBD2. Germline V gives CDR1 LNHDA, CDR2 SQIVND (reference sequence). Trimming removed 5 bases from V and 2 bases from J; junction bases left unmatched: 9. CDR3 length equals 18 residues. This chain's CDR3 is CASSASGTSGRLTDTQYF. CDR3 in DNA: TGTGCCAGTAGTGCTTCCGGGACTAGCGGGAGACTCACAGATACGCAGTATTTT.

The chain uses TRBV11-2 and TRBJ2-1; 13 nucleotides line up with TRBD2. Germline values: CDR1 SGHAT, CDR2 FQNNGV. The CDR3 length is 15 residues. The V segment lost 3 bases and the J segment 7 bases; nucleotides outside the gene matches: 3. CDR3 loop: CASSFGLAGDNEQFF. The CDR3 DNA reads as TGTGCCAGCAGCTTCGGACTAGCGGGAGATAATGAGCAGTTCTTC.

The chain combines TRBV6-2 or TRBV6-3 with TRBJ1-6, with D uncertain. This CDR3 is built from 12 residues. The germline V and J ends were trimmed by 6 bases and 6 bases, with 6 bases remaining between them. CDR1 MNHEY and CDR2 SVGEGT come from the germline V gene. In DNA form, the CDR3 reads TGTGCCAGCAGCGTGCTTAATTCACCCCTCCACTTT. Translating it yields CASSVLNSPLHF.

The V and J genes are TRBV10-3 and TRBJ1-2, with a possible D match to TRBD1 (6 bases). Trimming removed 0 bases from V and 8 bases from J, with 13 bases in between. The CDR3 has 14 amino acids. Germline values: CDR1 ENHRY, CDR2 SYGVKD. The CDR3 here is CAISESSQGRGYTF. DNA for the CDR3: TGTGCCATCAGTGAGTCGAGTCAGGGGAGAGGCTACACCTTC.

This chain joins TRBV6-5 and TRBJ1-2; D possibly corresponds to TRBD1 (5 bases). Germline CDR1 MNHEY, CDR2 SVGAGI. V shed 1 base and J shed 11 bases, with 8 bases lying between them. The CDR3 runs to 11 residues. In nucleotides, the CDR3 is TGTGCCAGCAGTTACTGGGGGACTTACACCTTC. Protein: CASSYWGTYTF.

V usage is TRBV2 and J usage is TRBJ1-5; a weak D match, TRBD1 (5 bases). The CDR3 runs 14 residues. Germline lookup yields CDR1 SNHLY and CDR2 FYNNEI. The V end was cut by 3 bases, the J end by 4 bases, with 10 bases between. Written as DNA, the CDR3 is TGTGCCAGCAGTGAGGGGGAGAGAAATCAGCCCCAGCATTTT. Translating gives CASSEGERNQPQHF.

The genes are TRBV18 and TRBJ1-1; 8 positions match TRBD1. Germline V gene data show CDR1 as KGHSH and CDR2 as LQKENI. There are 15 residues in the CDR3. J lost 3 bases, V lost 3 bases, and 6 bases had no gene match. In DNA form, the CDR3 reads TGTGCCAGCTCACCTTGGACAGGGCAGGACACTGAAGCTTTCTTT. It yields the protein CASSPWTGQDTEAFF. The variable domain in full, completed from reference TRBV18 and TRBJ1-1, reads NAGVMQNPRHLVRRRGQEARLRCSPMKGHSHVYWYRQLPEEGLKFMVYLQKENIIDESGMPKERFSAEFPKEGPSILRIQQVVRGDSAAYFCASSPWTGQDTEAFFGQGTRLTVV.

This chain uses TRBV4-3 with TRBJ2-1, with 14 bases lining up with TRBD2. The CDR3 length is 18 residues. The junction had 8 bases not matched to a gene; V was cut back by 0 bases and J by 7 bases. The germline gives CDR1 LGHNA, CDR2 YSLEER. CDR3 sequence: CASSQDTRGTSGSNEQFF. In nucleotides, the CDR3 is TGCGCCAGCAGCCAAGATACGAGGGGGACTAGCGGGAGTAATGAGCAGTTCTTC.